This record concerns one T cell receptor (beta chain) sequence. Germline-derived CDR1 and CDR2 are MNHEY and SMNVEV (reference sequence). Unmatched junction bases numbered 5, after V lost 1 base and J lost 4 bases. CDR3 length: 16 residues. The entry originates in a study of OX40 agonist ivuxolimab in advanced cancers. Only in-frame clones appear in the TCRdb table, and some are missing; sequencing was by immunoSEQ multiplex PCR. The sample carries about 130,000 clones, around 92% recorded once. The receptor comes from an adult with an advanced solid tumor such as melanoma, head and neck, liver or kidney cancer. The specimen comprised CD4+ or CD8+ T cells sorted from blood, sampled in a trial of the OX40 agonist ivuxolimab. This chain connects TRBV27 to TRBJ1-2; 11 nucleotides align to TRBD1. The CDR3 sequence is CASSLFGTGGVYGYTF. The CDR3 DNA is TGTGCCAGCAGTTTATTTGGGACAGGGGGAGTCTATGGCTACACCTTC.